This TCR beta chain was found in a study of blood T cell repertoires in COVID-19. Profiling relied on immunoSEQ multiplex PCR, and the TCRdb table lists in-frame clones only, not all of them. The data show 140,000 or so clones, 84% seen once. The CDR3 totals 15 residues. The ends were cut back, 5 bases at V and 2 bases at J, with 15 bases in the middle. In germline, CDR1 is MNHEY, CDR2 SVGAGI. Seattle enrolled patients during active infection and tracked them longitudinally. Material: peripheral blood. The V gene is TRBV6-5, the J gene TRBJ1-2; TRBD1 is a possible D gene (5 bases). The receptor was derived from a young man with COVID-19, enrolled during active disease. CDR3 bases: TGTGCCAGCAGTACCACGGGGGGTCTCAACTATGGCTACACCTTC. Amino acid sequence: CASSTTGGLNYGYTF.